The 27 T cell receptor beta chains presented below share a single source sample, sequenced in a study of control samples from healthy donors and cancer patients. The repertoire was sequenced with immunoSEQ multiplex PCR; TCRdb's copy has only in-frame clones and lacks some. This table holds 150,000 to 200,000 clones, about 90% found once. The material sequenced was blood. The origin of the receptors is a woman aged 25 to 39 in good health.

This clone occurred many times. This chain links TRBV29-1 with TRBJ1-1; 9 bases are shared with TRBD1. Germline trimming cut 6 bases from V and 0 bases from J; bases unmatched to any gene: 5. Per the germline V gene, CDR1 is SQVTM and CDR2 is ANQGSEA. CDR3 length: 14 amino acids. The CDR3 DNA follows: TGCAGCGTCGATGGACAGGGGCTGAACACTGAAGCTTTCTTT. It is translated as CSVDGQGLNTEAFF.

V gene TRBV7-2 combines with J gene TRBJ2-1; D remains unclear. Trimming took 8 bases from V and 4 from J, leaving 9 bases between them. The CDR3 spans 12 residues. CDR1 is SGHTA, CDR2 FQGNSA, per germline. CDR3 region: CASLGLYNEQFF. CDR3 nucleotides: TGTGCCAGCTTGGGGTTATACAATGAGCAGTTCTTC.

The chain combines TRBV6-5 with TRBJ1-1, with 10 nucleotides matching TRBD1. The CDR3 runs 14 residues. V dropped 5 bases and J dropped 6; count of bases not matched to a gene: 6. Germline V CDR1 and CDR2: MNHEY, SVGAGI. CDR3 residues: CASSRDRGVAEAFF. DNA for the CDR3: TGTGCCAGCAGTCGGGACAGGGGAGTGGCTGAAGCTTTCTTT.

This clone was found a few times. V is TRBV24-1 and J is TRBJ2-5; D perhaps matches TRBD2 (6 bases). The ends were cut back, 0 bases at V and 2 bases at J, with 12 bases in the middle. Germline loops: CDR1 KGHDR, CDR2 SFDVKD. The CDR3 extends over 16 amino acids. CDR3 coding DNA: TGTGCCACCAGTGATTTGGGCGGGGCAAATCAAGAGACCCAGTACTTC. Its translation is CATSDLGGANQETQYF.

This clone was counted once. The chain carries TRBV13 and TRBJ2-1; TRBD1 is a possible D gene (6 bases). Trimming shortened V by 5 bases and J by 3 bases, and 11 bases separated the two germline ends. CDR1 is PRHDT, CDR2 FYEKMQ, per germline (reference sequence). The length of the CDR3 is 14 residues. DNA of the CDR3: TGTGCCAGCAGCCCGGAGGACAGCTACAATGAGCAGTTCTTC. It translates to CASSPEDSYNEQFF.

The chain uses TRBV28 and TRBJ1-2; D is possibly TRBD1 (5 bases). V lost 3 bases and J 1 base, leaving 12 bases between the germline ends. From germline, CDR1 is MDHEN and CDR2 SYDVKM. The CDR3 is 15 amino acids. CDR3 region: CASSFLGDVNYGYTF. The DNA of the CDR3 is TGTGCCAGCAGTTTTCTAGGGGACGTTAACTATGGCTACACCTTC.

The CDR3 nucleotides are TGTGCCAGCAGTATGACGGTCTACGAGCAGTACTTC. Its translation: CASSMTVYEQYF. The chain uses TRBV2 and TRBJ2-7; D ambiguous. CDR3 length: 12 amino acids. Germline CDR1 and CDR2: SNHLY and FYNNEI. Between the trimmed V and J ends, which lost 5 bases and 3 bases, there was a span of 8 bases.

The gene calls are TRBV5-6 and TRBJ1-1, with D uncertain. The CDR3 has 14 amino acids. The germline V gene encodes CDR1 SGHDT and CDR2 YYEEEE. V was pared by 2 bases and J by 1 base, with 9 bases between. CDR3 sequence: CASSFALGNTEAFF. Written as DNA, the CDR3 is TGTGCCAGCAGCTTTGCGTTGGGGAACACTGAAGCTTTCTTT.

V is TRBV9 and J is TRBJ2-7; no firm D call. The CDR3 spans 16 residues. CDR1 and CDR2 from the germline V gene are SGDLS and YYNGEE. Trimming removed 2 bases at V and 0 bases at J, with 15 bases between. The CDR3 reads CASSVISGHSSYEQYV. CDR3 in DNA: TGTGCCAGCAGCGTGATTTCTGGCCATTCCTCCTACGAGCAGTACGTC.

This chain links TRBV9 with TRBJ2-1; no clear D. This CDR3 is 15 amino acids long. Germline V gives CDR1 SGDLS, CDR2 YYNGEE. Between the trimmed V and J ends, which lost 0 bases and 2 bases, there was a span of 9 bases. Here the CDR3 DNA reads TGTGCCAGCAGCGTAGAGACCAGGACCTACAATGAGCAGTTCTTC. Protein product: CASSVETRTYNEQFF.

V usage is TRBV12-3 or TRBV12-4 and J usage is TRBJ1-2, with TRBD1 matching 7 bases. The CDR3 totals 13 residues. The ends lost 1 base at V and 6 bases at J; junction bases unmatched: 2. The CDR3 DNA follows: TGTGCCAGCAGTTTAGAGGGGACAGATGGCTACACCTTC. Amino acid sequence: CASSLEGTDGYTF.

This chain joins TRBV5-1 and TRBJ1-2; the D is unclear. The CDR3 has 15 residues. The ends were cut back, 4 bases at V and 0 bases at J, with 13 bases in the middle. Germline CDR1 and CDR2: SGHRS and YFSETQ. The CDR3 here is CASSRDNGANYGYTF. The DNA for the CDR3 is TGCGCCAGCAGCAGAGATAATGGGGCTAACTATGGCTACACCTTC. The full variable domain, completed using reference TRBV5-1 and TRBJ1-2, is KAGVTQTPRYLIKTRGQQVTLSCSPISGHRSVSWYQQTPGQGLQFLFEYFSETQRNKGNFPGRFSGRQFSNSRSEMNVSTLELGDSALYLCASSRDNGANYGYTFGSGTRLTVV.

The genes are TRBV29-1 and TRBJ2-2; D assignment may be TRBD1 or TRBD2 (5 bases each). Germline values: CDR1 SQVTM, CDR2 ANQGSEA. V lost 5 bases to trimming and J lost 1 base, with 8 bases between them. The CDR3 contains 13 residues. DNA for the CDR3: TGCAGCGTTAGGGACGGGAACACCGGGGAGCTGTTTTTT. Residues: CSVRDGNTGELFF.

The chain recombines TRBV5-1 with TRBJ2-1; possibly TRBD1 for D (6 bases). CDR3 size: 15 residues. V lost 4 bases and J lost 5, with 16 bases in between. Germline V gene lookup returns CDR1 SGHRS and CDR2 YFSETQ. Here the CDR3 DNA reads TGCGCCAGCAGCCTTCCCAGGACAGATAACAATGAGCAGTTCTTC. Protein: CASSLPRTDNNEQFF. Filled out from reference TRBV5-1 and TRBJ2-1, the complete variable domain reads KAGVTQTPRYLIKTRGQQVTLSCSPISGHRSVSWYQQTPGQGLQFLFEYFSETQRNKGNFPGRFSGRQFSNSRSEMNVSTLELGDSALYLCASSLPRTDNNEQFFGPGTRLTVL.

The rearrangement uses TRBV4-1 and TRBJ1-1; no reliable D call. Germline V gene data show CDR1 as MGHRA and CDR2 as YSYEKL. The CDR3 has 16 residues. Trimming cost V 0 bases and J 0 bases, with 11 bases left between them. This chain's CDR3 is CASSQDSGLMNTEAFF. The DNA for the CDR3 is TGCGCCAGCAGCCAAGATTCCGGGCTGATGAACACTGAAGCTTTCTTT.

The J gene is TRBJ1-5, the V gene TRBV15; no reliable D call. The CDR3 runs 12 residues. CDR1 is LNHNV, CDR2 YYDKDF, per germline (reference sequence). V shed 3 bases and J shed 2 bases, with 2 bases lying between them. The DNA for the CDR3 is TGTGCCACCAGCAGGGGCAATCAGCCCCAGCATTTT. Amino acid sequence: CATSRGNQPQHF.

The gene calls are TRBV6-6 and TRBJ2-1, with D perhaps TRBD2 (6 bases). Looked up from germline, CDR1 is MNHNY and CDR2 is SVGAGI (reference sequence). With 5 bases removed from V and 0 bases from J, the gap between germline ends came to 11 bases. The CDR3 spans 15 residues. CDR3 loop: CASSHRGDSYNEQFF. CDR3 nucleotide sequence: TGTGCCAGCAGTCACCGCGGGGACTCCTACAATGAGCAGTTCTTC.

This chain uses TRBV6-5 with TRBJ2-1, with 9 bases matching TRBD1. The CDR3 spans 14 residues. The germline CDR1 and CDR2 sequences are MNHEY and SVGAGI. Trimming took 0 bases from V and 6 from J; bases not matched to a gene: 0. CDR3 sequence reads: CASSYSDRGNEQFF. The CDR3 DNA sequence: TGTGCCAGCAGTTACTCGGACAGGGGCAATGAGCAGTTCTTC.

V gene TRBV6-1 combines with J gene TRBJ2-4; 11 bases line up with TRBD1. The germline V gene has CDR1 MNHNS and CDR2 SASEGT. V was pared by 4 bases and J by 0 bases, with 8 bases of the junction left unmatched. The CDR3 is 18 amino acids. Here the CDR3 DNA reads TGTGCCAGCAGTGCCCGGGACAGGGGGGGCTTAGCCAAAAACATTCAGTACTTC. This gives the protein CASSARDRGGLAKNIQYF.

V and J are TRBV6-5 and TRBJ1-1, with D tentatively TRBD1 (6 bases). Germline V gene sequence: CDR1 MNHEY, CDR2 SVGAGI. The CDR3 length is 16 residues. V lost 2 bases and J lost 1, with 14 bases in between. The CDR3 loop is CASSYPPTGPNTEAFF. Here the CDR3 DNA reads TGTGCCAGCAGTTACCCACCGACAGGACCGAACACTGAAGCTTTCTTT.

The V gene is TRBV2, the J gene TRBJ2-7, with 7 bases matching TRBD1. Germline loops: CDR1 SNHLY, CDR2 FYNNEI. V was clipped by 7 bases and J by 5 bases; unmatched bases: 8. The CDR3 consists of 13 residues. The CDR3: CASKVRGLNEQYV. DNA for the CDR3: TGTGCCAGCAAGGTGAGGGGGCTCAACGAGCAGTACGTC.

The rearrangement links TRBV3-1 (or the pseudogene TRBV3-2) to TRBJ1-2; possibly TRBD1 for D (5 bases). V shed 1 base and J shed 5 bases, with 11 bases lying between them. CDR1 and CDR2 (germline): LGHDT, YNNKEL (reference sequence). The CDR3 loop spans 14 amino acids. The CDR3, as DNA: TGTGCCAGCAGCCAAGGAGGACACTTATATGGCTACACCTTC. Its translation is CASSQGGHLYGYTF.

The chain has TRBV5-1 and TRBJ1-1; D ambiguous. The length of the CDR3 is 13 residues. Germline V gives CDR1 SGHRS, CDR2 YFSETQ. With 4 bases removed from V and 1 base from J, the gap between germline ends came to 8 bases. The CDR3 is CASSPVQNTEAFF. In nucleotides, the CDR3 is TGCGCCAGCAGCCCGGTGCAGAACACTGAAGCTTTCTTT.

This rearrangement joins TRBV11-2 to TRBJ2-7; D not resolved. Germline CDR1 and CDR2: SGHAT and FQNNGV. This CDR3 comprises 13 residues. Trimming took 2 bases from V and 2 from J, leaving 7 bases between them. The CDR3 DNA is TGTGCCAGCAGCTTAATTGGCACCTACGAGCAGTACGTC. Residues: CASSLIGTYEQYV.

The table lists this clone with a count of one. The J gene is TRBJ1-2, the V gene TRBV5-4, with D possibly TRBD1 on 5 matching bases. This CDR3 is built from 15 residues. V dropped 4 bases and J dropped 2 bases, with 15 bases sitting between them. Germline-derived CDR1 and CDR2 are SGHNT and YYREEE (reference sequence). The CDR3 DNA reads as TGTGCCAGCAGCCCTTCGGGGACCGCGAACTATGGCTACACCTTC. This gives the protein CASSPSGTANYGYTF.

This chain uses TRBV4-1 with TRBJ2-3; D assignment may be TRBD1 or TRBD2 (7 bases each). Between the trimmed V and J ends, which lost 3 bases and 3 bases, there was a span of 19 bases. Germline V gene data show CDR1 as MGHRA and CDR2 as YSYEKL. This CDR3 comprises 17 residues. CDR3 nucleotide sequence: TGCGCCAGCAGCCAGGGCCTGACAGGGAGGGAGACAGATACGCAGTATTTT. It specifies CASSQGLTGRETDTQYF.

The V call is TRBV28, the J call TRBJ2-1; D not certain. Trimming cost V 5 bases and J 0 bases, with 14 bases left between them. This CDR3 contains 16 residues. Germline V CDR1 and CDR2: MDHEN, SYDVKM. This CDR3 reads CASSPLSMSSYNEQFF. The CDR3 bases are TGTGCCAGCAGTCCGTTGAGCATGAGCTCCTACAATGAGCAGTTCTTC.